One T cell receptor (beta chain) is described in this entry. The data were taken from a study of blood T cell repertoires in COVID-19. This CDR3 contains 13 residues. Per the germline V gene, CDR1 is MDHEN and CDR2 is SYDVKM. Deletions cut 10 bases from V and 8 bases from J, with 17 bases between. Original data processing: How many nucleated cells were present was estimated from reference gene primer amplification. Profiled with immunoSEQ multiplex PCR; TCRdb holds only in-frame clones, not every one. V and J calls and clone size follow that table, whereas D and trimming were derived from the DNA. The table has some 200,000 clones, around three quarters seen once; the top ten hold around 5.8%.

This receptor was identified in a woman aged 70-85 years with acute or convalescent COVID-19. The sample was peripheral blood. The chain carries TRBV28 and TRBJ2-2; no firm D call. In DNA form, the CDR3 reads TGTGCCACCCTCGTCGGAGCGACTGGGGAGCTGTTTTTT. Encoded protein: CATLVGATGELFF.